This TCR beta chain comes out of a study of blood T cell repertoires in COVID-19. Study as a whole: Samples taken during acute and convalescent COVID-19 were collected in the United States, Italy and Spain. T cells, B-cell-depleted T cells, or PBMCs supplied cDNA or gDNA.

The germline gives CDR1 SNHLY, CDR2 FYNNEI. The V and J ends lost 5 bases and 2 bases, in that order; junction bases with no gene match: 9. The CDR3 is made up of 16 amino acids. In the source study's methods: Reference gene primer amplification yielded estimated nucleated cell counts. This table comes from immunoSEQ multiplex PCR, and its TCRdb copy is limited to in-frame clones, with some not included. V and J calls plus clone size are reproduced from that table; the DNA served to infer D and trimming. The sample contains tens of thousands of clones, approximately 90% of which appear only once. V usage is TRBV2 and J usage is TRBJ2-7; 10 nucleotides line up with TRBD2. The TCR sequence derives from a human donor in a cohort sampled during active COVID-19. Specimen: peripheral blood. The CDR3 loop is CASSTSGTSVAYEQYF. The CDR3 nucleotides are TGTGCCAGCAGTACCTCCGGGACTAGCGTAGCCTACGAGCAGTACTTC. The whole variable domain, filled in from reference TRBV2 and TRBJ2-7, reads EPEVTQTPSHQVTQMGQEVILRCVPISNHLYFYWYRQILGQKVEFLVSFYNNEISEKSEIFDDQFSVERPDGSNFTLKIRSTKLEDSAMYFCASSTSGTSVAYEQYFGPGTRLTVT.